This is a list of T cell receptor beta chains from one sample in a study of cytomegalovirus exposure and HLA in healthy donors. Sequencing used immunoSEQ multiplex PCR; TCRdb keeps in-frame clones, though not all of them. The sample carries approximately 50,000 clones, around 82% recorded once. Material: PBMCs. The receptors shown here come from a man aged 25 to 45 in good health and CMV-seropositive. Both conserved end residues are part of each CDR3. A D gene is named only where the DNA matches it firmly. Clone size is stated in some rows and not others, as once, few, many or a class when expanded.

CDR3aa | CDR3nt | abundance | v_gene | d_gene | j_gene
CASSPPSAGTHEQYF | TGTGCCAGCAGCCCCCCCTCAGCGGGGACCCACGAGCAGTACTTC | . | TRBV9 | TRBD2 | TRBJ2-7
CASSVVGQGGPLHF | TGTGCCAGCAGCGTAGTGGGACAGGGCGGACCCCTCCACTTT | . | TRBV9 | TRBD1 | TRBJ1-6
CASSESAQGGGTQYF | TGTGCCAGCAGTGAAAGTGCCCAGGGAGGGGGGACCCAGTACTTC | . | TRBV6-1 | . | TRBJ2-5
CASGWEGEQPQHF | TGTGCCAGCGGGTGGGAGGGCGAACAGCCCCAGCATTTT | few | TRBV2 | . | TRBJ1-5
CSVGAGAPLNTEAFF | TGCAGCGTTGGAGCGGGGGCCCCTTTGAACACTGAAGCTTTCTTT | . | TRBV29-1 | . | TRBJ1-1
CASSYSFGTGNNEQFF | TGTGCCAGCAGTTACTCCTTTGGGACAGGTAACAATGAGCAGTTCTTC | few | TRBV6-5 | TRBD1 | TRBJ2-1
CASSLPGNYGYTF | TGTGCCAGCTCACTACCGGGCAACTATGGCTACACCTTC | once | TRBV18 | . | TRBJ1-2
CASSLTVLPTDTQYF | TGCGCCAGCAGCTTGACTGTCCTTCCCACAGATACGCAGTATTTT | . | TRBV5-1 | . | TRBJ2-3
CASSAGQRNNEQFF | TGTGCCAGCAGCGCGGGACAGAGGAACAATGAGCAGTTCTTC | . | TRBV5-4 | . | TRBJ2-1
CAWRQLSTDTQYF | TGTGCCTGGAGGCAGTTAAGCACAGATACGCAGTATTTT | . | TRBV30 | . | TRBJ2-3
CASSRQGASNQPQHF | TGTGCCAGCAGTCGACAGGGGGCAAGCAATCAGCCCCAGCATTTT | few | TRBV6-6 | TRBD1 | TRBJ1-5
CASSPAGQGGYEQYF | TGCGCCAGCAGCCCAGCCGGACAGGGGGGATACGAGCAGTACTTC | . | TRBV5-1 | TRBD1 | TRBJ2-7
CASKRDSSYNSPLHF | TGTGCCAGCAAACGGGACAGCTCCTATAATTCACCCCTCCACTTT | . | TRBV2 | TRBD1 | TRBJ1-6
CASSLAVSNQPQHF | TGTGCCAGCAGCTTGGCCGTGAGCAATCAGCCCCAGCATTTT | once | TRBV5-6 | . | TRBJ1-5
CASSTRLAGGPAEQFF | TGTGCCAGCAGCACCCGACTAGCGGGGGGCCCCGCTGAGCAGTTCTTC | . | TRBV7-2 | TRBD2 | TRBJ2-1
CASSSPDGNYGYTF | TGTGCCAGCAGCTCCCCTGACGGGAACTATGGCTACACCTTC | . | TRBV5-4 | . | TRBJ1-2
CASSGGPGGYTF | TGTGCCAGCAGTGGGGGCCCGGGTGGCTACACCTTC | . | TRBV2 | . | TRBJ1-2
CASSERRVEQYF | TGCGCCAGCAGTGAGAGGAGGGTCGAGCAGTACTTC | . | TRBV10-2 | . | TRBJ2-7
CASSPGQGTGEQYF | TGTGCCAGTAGTCCAGGACAGGGGACGGGGGAGCAGTACTTC | . | TRBV19 | TRBD1 | TRBJ2-7
CASRYGQGPYEQYF | TGTGCCAGCAGATACGGACAGGGTCCCTACGAGCAGTACTTC | . | TRBV6-5 | TRBD1 | TRBJ2-7
CASTPEEGGNSYEQYF | TGTGCCAGCACCCCCGAGGAGGGGGGGAACTCCTACGAGCAGTACTTC | once | TRBV6-4 | . | TRBJ2-7
CAWRSDRGPGYTF | TGTGCCTGGAGGTCAGACAGGGGGCCTGGCTACACCTTC | . | TRBV30 | TRBD1 | TRBJ1-2
CASSLRGTEAFF | TGTGCCAGCAGCCTCCGGGGCACTGAAGCTTTCTTT | . | TRBV5-6 | . | TRBJ1-1